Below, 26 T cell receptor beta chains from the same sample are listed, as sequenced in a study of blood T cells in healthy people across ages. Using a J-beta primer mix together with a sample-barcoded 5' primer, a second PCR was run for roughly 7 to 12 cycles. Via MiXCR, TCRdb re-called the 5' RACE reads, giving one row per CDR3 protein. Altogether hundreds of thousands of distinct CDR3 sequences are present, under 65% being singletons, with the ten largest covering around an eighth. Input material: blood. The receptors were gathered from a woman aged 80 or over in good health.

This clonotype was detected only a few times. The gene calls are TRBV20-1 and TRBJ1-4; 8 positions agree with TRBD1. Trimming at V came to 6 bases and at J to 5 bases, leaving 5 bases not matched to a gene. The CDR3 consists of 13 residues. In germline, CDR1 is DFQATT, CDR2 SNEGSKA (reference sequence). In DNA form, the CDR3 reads TGCAGTGCCGGAGACAGGGGAAATGAAAAACTGTTTTTT. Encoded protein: CSAGDRGNEKLFF.

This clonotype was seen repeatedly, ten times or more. Written as DNA, the CDR3 is TGCGCCAGCAGAGGGCAGGGGATCGTCCACGAGCAGTACTTC. Encoded protein: CASRGQGIVHEQYF. The chain employs TRBV4-1 and TRBJ2-7, with TRBD1 as a possible D gene (6 bases). The CDR3 runs to 14 residues. V lost 6 bases and J 5 bases, leaving 17 bases between the germline ends. In germline, CDR1 is MGHRA, CDR2 YSYEKL.

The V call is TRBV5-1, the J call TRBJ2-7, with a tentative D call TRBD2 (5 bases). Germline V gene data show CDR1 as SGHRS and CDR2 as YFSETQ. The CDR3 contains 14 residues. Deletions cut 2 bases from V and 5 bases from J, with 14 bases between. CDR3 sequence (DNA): TGCGCCAGCAGCTTAAGCGGTCTATCCCACGAGCAGTACTTC. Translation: CASSLSGLSHEQYF.

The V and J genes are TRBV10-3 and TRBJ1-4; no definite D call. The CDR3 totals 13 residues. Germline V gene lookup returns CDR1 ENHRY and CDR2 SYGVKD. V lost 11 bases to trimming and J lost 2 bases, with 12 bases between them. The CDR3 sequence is CAPPRATNEKLFF. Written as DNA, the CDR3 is TGTGCCCCGCCGAGGGCGACTAATGAAAAACTGTTTTTT.

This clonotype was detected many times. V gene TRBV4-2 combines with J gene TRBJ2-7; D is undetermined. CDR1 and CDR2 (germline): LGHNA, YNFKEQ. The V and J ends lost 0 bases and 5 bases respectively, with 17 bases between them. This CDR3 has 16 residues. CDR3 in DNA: TGTGCCAGCAGCCAAGATCAGACTCGTTTTGTCCACGAGCAGTACTTC. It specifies CASSQDQTRFVHEQYF.

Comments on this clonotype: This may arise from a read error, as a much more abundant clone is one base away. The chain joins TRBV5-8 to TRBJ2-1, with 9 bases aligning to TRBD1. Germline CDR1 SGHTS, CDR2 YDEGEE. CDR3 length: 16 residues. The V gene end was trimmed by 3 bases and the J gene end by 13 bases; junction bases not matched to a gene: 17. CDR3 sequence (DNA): TGTGCCAGCAGCTATGAAGGGACAGGGTGGTTCGAGACCCAGTTCTTC. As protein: CASSYEGTGWFETQFF.

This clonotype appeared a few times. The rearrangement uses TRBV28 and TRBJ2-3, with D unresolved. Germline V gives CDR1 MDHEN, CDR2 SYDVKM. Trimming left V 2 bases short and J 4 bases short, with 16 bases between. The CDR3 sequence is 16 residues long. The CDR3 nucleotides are TGTGCCAGCAGTTTAAGGGTCGGCTATCCCGCAGATACGCAGTATTTT. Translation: CASSLRVGYPADTQYF.

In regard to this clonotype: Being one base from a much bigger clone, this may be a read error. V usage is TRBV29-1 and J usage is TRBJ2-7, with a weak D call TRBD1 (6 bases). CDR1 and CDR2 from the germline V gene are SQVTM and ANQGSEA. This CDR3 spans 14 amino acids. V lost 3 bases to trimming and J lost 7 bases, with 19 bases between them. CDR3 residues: CSVEWDTSYNEQYF. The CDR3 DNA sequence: TGCAGCGTTGAGTGGGACACGTCCTACAATGAGCAGTACTTC.

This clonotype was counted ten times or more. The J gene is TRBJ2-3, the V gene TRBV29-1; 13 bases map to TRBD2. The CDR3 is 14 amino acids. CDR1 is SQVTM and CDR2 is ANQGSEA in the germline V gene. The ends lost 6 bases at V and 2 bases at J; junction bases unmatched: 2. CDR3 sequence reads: CSVGLAGATDTQYF. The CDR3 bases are TGCAGCGTAGGACTAGCGGGGGCCACAGATACGCAGTATTTT.

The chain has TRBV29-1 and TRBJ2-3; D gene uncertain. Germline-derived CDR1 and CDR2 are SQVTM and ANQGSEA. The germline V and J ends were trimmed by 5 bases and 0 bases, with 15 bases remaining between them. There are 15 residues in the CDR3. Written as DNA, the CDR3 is TGCAGCGTTACCCGGGCTCCCCGTAGCACAGATACGCAGTATTTT. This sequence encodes CSVTRAPRSTDTQYF.

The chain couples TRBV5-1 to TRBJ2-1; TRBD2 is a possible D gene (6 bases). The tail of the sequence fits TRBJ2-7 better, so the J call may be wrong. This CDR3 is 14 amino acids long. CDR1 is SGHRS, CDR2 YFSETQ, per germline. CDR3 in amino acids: CASGSGGTYNEQYF. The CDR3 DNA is TGCGCCAGCGGTTCGGGCGGGACGTACAATGAGCAGTACTTC.

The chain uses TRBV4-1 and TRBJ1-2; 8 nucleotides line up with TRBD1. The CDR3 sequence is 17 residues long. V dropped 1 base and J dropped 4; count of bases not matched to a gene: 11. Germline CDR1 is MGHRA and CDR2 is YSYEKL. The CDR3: CASSQVELGTGPYGYTF. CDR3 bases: TGCGCCAGCAGCCAAGTAGAACTAGGGACAGGACCCTATGGCTACACCTTC.

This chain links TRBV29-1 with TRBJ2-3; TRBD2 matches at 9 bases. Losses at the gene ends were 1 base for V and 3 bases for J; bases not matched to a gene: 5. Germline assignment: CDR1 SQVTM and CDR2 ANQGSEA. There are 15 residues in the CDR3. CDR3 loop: CSVEGGLAQTDTQYF. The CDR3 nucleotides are TGCAGCGTTGAAGGTGGACTAGCGCAAACAGATACGCAGTATTTT.

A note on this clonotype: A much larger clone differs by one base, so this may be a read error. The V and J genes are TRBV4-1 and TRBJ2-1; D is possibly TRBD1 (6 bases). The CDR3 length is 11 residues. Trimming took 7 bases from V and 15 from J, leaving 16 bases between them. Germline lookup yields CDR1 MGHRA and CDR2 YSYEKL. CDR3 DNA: TGCGCCAGCATCCAGACAGGACAGAGGTTCTTC. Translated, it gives CASIQTGQRFF.

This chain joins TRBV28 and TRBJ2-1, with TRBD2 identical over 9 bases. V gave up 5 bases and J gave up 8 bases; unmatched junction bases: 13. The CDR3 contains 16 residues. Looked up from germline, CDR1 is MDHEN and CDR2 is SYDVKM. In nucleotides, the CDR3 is TGTGCCAGCAGTCCCCCTCCTAGCGGGGAGGCCCATGAGCAGTTCTTC. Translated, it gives CASSPPPSGEAHEQFF.

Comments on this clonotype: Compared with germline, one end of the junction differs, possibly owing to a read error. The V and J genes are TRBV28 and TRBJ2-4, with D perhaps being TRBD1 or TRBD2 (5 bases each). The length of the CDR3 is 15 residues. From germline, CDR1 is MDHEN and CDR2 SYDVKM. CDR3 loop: CASMGHVGTKNIQYF. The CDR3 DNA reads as TGTGCCAGCATGGGGCACGTTGGGACCAAGAACATTCAGTACTTC. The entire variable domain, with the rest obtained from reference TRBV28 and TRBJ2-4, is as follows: DVKVTQSSRYLVKRTGEKVFLECVQDMDHENMFWYRQDPGLGLRLIYFSYDVKMKEKGDIPEGYSVSREKKERFSLILESASTNQTSMYLCASMGHVGTKNIQYFGAGTRLSVL.

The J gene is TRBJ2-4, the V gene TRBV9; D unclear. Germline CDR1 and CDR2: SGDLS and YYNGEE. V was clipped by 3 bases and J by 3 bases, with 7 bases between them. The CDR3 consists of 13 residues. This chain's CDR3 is CASSDENKNIQYF. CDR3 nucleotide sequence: TGTGCCAGCAGCGATGAAAACAAAAACATTCAGTACTTC.

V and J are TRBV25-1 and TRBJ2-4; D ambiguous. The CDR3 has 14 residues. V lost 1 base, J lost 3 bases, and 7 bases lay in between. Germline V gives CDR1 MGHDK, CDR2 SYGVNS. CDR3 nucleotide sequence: TGTGCCAGCAGTGAATTTAGAAACAAAAACATTCAGTACTTC. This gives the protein CASSEFRNKNIQYF.

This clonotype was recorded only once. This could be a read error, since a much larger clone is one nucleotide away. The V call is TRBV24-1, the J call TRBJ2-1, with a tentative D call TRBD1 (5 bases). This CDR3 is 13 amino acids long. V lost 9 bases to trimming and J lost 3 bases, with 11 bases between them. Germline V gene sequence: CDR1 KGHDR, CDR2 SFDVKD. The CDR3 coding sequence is TGTGCCACCCGACAGAGCTTCTACAATGAGCAGTTCTTC. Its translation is CATRQSFYNEQFF.

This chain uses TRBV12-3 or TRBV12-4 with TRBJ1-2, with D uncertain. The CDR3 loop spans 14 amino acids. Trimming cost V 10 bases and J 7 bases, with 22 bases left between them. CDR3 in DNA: TGTGCCATTTCCGCCCTCGGGAAGGGTAGTGGCTACACCTTC. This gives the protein CAISALGKGSGYTF.

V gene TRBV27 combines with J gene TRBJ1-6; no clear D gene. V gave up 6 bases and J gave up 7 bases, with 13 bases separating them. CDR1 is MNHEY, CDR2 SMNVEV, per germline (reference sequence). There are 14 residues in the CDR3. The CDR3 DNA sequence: TGTGCCAGCAGCCCGGGTCAACGAAATTCACCCCTCCACTTT. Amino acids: CASSPGQRNSPLHF.

The CDR3 sequence: CASSFAGVSSYNEQFF. The CDR3 DNA reads as TGTGCCAGCAGTTTTGCCGGGGTGAGCTCCTACAATGAGCAGTTCTTC. The chain couples TRBV28 to TRBJ2-1; a possible D gene is TRBD2 (5 bases). The V and J ends lost 3 bases and 0 bases respectively, with 12 bases between them. The V gene's germline CDR1 is MDHEN and CDR2 SYDVKM. The CDR3 length is 16 residues. The whole variable domain, remainder taken from reference TRBV28 and TRBJ2-1, is DVKVTQSSRYLVKRTGEKVFLECVQDMDHENMFWYRQDPGLGLRLIYFSYDVKMKEKGDIPEGYSVSREKKERFSLILESASTNQTSMYLCASSFAGVSSYNEQFFGPGTRLTVL.

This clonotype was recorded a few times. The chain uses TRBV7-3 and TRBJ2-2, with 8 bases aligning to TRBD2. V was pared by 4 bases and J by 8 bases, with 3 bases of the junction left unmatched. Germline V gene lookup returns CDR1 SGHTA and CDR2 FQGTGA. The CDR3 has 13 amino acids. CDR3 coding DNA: TGTGCCAGCAGCTCGAGCGGGAGTGGGGAGCTGTTTTTT. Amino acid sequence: CASSSSGSGELFF. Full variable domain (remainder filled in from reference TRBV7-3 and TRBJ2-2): GAGVSQTPSNKVTEKGKYVELRCDPISGHTALYWYRQSLGQGPEFLIYFQGTGAADDSGLPNDRFFAVRPEGSVSTLKIQRTERGDSAVYLCASSSSGSGELFFGEGSRLTVL.

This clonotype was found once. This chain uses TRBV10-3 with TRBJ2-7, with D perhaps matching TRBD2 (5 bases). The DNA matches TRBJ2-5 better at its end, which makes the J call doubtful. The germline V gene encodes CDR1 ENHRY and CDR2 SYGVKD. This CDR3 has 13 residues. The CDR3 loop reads CAISEQEVETQYF. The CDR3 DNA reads TGTGCCATCAGTGAGCAGGAGGTGGAGACCCAGTACTTC.

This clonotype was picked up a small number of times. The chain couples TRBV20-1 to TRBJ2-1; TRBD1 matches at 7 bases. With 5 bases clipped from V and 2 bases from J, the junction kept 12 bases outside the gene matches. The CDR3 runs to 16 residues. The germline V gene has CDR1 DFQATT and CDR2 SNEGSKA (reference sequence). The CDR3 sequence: CSAPGGITGAYNEQFF. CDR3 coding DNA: TGCAGTGCTCCAGGGGGTATCACGGGTGCCTACAATGAGCAGTTCTTC.

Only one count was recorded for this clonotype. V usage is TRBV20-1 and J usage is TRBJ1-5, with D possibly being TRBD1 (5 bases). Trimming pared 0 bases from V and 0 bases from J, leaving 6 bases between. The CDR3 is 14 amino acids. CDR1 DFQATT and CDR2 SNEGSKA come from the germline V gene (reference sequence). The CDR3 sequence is CSARDTGSNQPQHF. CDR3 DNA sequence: TGCAGTGCTAGAGACACAGGTAGCAATCAGCCCCAGCATTTT.